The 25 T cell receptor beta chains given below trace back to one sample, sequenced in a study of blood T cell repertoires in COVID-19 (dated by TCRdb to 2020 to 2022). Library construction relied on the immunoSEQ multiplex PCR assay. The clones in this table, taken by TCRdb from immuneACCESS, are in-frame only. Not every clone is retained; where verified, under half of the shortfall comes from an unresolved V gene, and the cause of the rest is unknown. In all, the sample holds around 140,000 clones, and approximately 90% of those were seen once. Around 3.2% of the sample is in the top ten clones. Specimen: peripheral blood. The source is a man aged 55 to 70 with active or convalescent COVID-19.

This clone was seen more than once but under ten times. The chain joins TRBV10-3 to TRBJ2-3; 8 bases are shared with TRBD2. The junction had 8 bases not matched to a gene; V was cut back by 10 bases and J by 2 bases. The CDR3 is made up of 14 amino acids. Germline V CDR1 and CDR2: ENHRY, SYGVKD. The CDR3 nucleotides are TGTGCCACCCGGCGGGGACTAGACACAGATACGCAGTATTTT. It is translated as CATRRGLDTDTQYF.

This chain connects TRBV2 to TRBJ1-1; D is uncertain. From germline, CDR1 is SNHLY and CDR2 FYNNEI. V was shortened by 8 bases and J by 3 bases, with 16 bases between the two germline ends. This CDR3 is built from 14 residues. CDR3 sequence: CASGRGPLDTEAFF. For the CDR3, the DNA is TGTGCCAGCGGCCGCGGGCCCTTAGACACTGAAGCTTTCTTT.

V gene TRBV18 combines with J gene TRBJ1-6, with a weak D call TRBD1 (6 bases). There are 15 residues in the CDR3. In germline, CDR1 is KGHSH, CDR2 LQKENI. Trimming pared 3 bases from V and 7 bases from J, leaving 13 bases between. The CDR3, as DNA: TGTGCCAGCTCACCGGCAGGGGATCGGAATTCACCCCTCCACTTT. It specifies CASSPAGDRNSPLHF.

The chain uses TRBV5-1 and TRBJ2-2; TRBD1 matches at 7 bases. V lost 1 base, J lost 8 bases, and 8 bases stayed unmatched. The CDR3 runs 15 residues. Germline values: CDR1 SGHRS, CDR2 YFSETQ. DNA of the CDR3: TGCGCCAGCAGCTTGTCCCTAGGACAGGCAGGGGAGCTGTTTTTT. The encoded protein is CASSLSLGQAGELFF.

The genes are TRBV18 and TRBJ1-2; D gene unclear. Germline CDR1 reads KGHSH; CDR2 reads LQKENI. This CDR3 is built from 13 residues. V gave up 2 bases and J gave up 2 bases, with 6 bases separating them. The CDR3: CASSPGENYGYTF. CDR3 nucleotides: TGTGCCAGCTCACCAGGGGAGAACTATGGCTACACCTTC.

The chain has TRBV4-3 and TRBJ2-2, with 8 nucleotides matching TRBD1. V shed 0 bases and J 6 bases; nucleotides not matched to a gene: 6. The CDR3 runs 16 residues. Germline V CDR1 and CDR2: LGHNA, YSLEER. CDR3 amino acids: CASSQDARGRSGELFF. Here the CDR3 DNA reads TGCGCCAGCAGCCAAGATGCCAGGGGGCGGTCCGGGGAGCTGTTTTTT.

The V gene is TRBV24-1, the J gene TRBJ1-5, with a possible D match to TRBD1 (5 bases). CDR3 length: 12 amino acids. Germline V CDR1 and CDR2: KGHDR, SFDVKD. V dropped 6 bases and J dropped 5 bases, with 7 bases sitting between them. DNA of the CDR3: TGTGCCACCAGTAGGGGTGATCAGCCCCAGCATTTT. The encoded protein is CATSRGDQPQHF.

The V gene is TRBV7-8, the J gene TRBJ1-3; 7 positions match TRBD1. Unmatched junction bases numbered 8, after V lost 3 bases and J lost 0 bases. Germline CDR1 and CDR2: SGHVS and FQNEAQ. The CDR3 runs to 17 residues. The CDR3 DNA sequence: TGTGCCAGCAGCTTCCCCCAGGGGGGCGGCTCTGGAAACACCATATATTTT. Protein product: CASSFPQGGGSGNTIYF.

The CDR3 loop is CASSQYVGVDEKLFF. The CDR3 region has the DNA TGTGCCAGCAGCCAGTACGTAGGGGTCGATGAAAAACTGTTTTTT. J is TRBJ1-4 and V is TRBV14; maybe TRBD1 (5 bases). The CDR3 totals 15 residues. Per germline, CDR1 SGHDN and CDR2 FVKESK. V dropped 3 bases and J dropped 6 bases, with 14 bases sitting between them.

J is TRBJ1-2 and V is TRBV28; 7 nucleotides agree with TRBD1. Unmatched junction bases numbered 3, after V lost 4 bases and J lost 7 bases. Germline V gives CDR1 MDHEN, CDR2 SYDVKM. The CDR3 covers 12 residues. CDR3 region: CASSSHRGGYTF. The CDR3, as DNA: TGTGCCAGCAGTTCCCACAGGGGTGGCTACACCTTC.

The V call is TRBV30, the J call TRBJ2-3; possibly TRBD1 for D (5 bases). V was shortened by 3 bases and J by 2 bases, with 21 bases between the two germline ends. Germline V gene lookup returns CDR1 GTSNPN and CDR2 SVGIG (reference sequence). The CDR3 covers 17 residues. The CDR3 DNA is TGTGCCTGGAGCCCGAAAATGGGGCAGGGCCCCACAGATACGCAGTATTTT. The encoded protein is CAWSPKMGQGPTDTQYF.

As DNA, the CDR3 is TGTGCCAGCAGCGGAAACTCTGGAGATACGCAGTATTTT. Amino acids: CASSGNSGDTQYF. The V call is TRBV9, the J call TRBJ2-3; D is unclear. Germline CDR1 reads SGDLS; CDR2 reads YYNGEE. V shed 3 bases and J shed 5 bases, with 10 bases lying between them. The length of the CDR3 is 13 residues.

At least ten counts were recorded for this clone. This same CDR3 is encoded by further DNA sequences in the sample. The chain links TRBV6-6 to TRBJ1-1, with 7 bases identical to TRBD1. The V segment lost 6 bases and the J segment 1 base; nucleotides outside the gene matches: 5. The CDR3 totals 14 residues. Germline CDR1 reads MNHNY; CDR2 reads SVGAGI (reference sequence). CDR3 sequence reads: CASRPRQGNTEAFF. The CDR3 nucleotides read TGTGCCAGCAGGCCCCGACAGGGGAACACTGAAGCTTTCTTT.

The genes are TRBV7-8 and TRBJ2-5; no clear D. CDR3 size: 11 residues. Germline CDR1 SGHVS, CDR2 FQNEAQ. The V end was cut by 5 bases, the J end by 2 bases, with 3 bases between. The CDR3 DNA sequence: TGTGCCAGCAGCCCTCAAGAGACCCAGTACTTC. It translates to CASSPQETQYF.

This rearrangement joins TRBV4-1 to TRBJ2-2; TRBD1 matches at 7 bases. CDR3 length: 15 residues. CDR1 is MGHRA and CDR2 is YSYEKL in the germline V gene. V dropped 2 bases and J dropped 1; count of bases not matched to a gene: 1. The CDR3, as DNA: TGCGCCAGCAGCCAATCAGGGGGGAACACCGGGGAGCTGTTTTTT. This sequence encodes CASSQSGGNTGELFF.

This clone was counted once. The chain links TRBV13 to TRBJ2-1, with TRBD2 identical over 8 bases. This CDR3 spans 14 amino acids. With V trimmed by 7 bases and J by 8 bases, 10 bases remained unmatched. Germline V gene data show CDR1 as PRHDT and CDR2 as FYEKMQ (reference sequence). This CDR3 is CASTTGGLVDEQFF. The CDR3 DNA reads TGTGCCAGCACCACTGGGGGACTAGTCGATGAGCAGTTCTTC.

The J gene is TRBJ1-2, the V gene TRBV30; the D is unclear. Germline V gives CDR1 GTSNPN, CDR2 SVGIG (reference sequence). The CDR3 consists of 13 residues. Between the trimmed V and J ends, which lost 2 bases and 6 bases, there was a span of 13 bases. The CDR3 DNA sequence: TGTGCCTGGAGTTCCCCGCGCCCCAATGGCTACACCTTC. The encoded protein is CAWSSPRPNGYTF.

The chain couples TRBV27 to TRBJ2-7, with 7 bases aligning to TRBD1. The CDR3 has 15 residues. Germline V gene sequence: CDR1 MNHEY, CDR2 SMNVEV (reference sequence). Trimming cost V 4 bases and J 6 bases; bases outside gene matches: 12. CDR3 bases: TGTGCCAGCAGTTCTCGGACAGGATTAGGCTCCGAGCAGTACTTC. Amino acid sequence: CASSSRTGLGSEQYF.

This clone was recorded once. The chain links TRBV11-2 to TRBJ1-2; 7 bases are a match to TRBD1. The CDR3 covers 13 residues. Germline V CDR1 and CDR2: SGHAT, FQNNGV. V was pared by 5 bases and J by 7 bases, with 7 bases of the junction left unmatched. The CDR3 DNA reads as TGTGCCAGCAGCCGCGACAGGGCAACTGGCTACACCTTC. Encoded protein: CASSRDRATGYTF.

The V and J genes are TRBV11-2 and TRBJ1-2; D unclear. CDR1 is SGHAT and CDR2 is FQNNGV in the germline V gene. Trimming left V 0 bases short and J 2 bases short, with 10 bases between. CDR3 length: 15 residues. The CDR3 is CASSLDRVANYGYTF. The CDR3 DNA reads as TGTGCCAGCAGCTTAGATCGGGTGGCCAACTATGGCTACACCTTC.

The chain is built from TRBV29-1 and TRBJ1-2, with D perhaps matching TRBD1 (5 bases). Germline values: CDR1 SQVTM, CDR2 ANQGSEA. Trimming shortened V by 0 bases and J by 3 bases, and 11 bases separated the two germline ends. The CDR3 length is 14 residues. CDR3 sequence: CSVEDLGGYYGYTF. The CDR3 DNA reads TGCAGCGTTGAAGACCTGGGGGGATACTATGGCTACACCTTC.

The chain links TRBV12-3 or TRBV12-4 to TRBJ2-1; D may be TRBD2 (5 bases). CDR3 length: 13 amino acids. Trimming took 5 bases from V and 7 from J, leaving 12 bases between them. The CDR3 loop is CASSRDPGNEQFF. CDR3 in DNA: TGTGCCAGCAGTCGGGATCCGGGGAATGAGCAGTTCTTC.

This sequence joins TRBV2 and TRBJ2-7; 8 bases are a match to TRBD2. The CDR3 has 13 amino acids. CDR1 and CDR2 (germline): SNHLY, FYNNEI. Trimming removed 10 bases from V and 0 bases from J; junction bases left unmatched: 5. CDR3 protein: CATQLADSYEQYF. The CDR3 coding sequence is TGTGCCACCCAACTAGCGGACTCCTACGAGCAGTACTTC.

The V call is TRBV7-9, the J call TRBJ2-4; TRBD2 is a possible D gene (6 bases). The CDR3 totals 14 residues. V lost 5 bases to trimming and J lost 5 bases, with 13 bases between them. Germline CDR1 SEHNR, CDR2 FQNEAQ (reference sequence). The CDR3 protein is CASSGTGGENIQYF. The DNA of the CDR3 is TGTGCCAGCAGCGGTACCGGGGGAGAAAACATTCAGTACTTC.

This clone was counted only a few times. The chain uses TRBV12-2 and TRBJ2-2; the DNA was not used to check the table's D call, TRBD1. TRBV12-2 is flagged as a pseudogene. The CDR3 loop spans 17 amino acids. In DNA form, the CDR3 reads TGTGCAAGTCGCTTAGTAGAGGCAGGGTTGTGGACCGGGGAGCTGTTTTTT. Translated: CASRLVEAGLWTGELFF.